This TCR beta chain appears in the sequencing data of a study of cytomegalovirus exposure and HLA in healthy donors. In germline, CDR1 is SGHKS, CDR2 YYEKEE (reference sequence). The ends lost 4 bases at V and 10 bases at J; junction bases unmatched: 9. The CDR3 is 15 residues long. General observations from the study: A reported reduction in N-insertions relative to the roughly 640-donor mean was seen in an Asian-associated ancestry cluster in a later analysis. In all likelihood, a cluster of highly shared sequence variants was a sequencing artifact. Based on reports, TCR beta sequences accurately predicted HLA-A and HLA-B alleles for most subjects.

Comments on this clone: Its specificity is unknown.

The PCR contained 60 Vbeta and 13 Jbeta primers. Sequenced by immunoSEQ multiplex PCR; TCRdb stores in-frame clones only, minus some. The sample contains more than 140,000 clones, 75% to 80% of which appear only once. The V gene is TRBV5-5, the J gene TRBJ2-1, with 12 bases lining up with TRBD1. The specimen sequenced was PBMCs. The source of this sequence is a male donor in good health and CMV-seronegative. This chain's CDR3 is CASSRRDRGLWEQFF. As DNA, the CDR3 is TGTGCCAGCAGCCGCCGGGACAGGGGGCTTTGGGAGCAGTTCTTC.